This T cell receptor (beta chain) was recorded in a study of early T cells in non-severe SARS-CoV-2 infection (TCRdb year 2021). The study in broad terms: Bulk RNA from unsorted whole blood was used for TCR sequencing, so alpha and beta chains could not be paired.

Between the V and J ends, shortened by 7 bases and 0 bases respectively, the junction contains 9 bases. The CDR3 covers 14 residues, taking in both the cysteine and the phenylalanine. Solely the CDR3 DNA is kept, with 42 bases framed from the first base. The germline V gene sets CDR1 to MDHEN and CDR2 to SYDVKM. What the authors observed across the whole study: Matching against VDJdb was skewed toward anti-spike CD8 responses, likely underestimated virus-specific expansions, and missed private and CD4 specificities.

This clonotype appeared a few times. The target of this receptor is not known. No much larger clonotype is one base removed from it; base qualities were not supplied. The library was generated by 5' RACE. The reads were generated on a NextSeq 500. In the TCR library protocol, unique molecular identifiers were attached to individual cDNA molecules to correct for PCR bias and sequencing error. Sequencing covered both TCR alpha and beta chains, and within each sample the abundances of alpha and beta sequences were tightly co-correlated. Concerning the study's data processing: Decombinator V4 was used to annotate the V gene, J gene and CDR3 of the TCR sequences. TCRs were defined as expanded if a significant change between any two time points was detected under a Poisson model with p below 0.0001. TCR abundances were normalised to the total number of TCRs sequenced per sample and expressed as counts per million. MAIT TCRs were defined by TRAV1-2 paired with TRAJ12, TRAJ20 or TRAJ33, and iNKT TCRs by TRAV10 paired with TRAJ18. VDJdb, accessed 1 November 2021, was searched for CMV, EBV and SARS-CoV-2 annotated TCRs, excluding TCRs annotated for multiple antigens. TCRdb trimmed public reads at Q25 via fastp, called clones via MiXCR and kept in-frame beta chains. For every CDR3 protein sequence, its rows merge into one entry that carries the most common genes and DNA. The V and J calls, along with clone size, are taken from TCRdb and not from the paper's own processing. Within this sample are 70,000 or so distinct CDR3 sequences, with roughly 13% of them counted one time only. Of the sample, about 14% falls within the top ten clones.

A case-control design nested within a healthcare worker cohort in London, UK, was used, with weekly nasopharyngeal swab PCR tests and blood sampling performed. Healthcare workers were recruited between 23 and 31 March 2020, during the week of the UK lockdown, and were followed weekly for up to about 16 weeks. The chain couples TRBV28 to TRBJ2-2; the D region may be TRBD1 or TRBD2, each matching 5 bases equally. The clonotype was recovered from an adult who was a healthcare worker with PCR-confirmed SARS-CoV-2 infection or an uninfected control (not recorded which). Sequencing was carried out using whole blood. The CDR3 amino acid sequence is: CASKRDPNTGELFF. The nucleotide sequence reads as follows: TGTGCCAGCAAACGGGACCCGAACACCGGGGAGCTGTTTTTT.